This TCR beta chain was obtained from a study of cytomegalovirus exposure and HLA in healthy donors. In the study overall: According to later analysis, the same platform produced the approximately 120 validation and over 600 first-cohort repertoires. General study points: Cytomegalovirus status, reportedly, was diagnosed with high specificity and sensitivity by the classifier.

This CDR3 has 17 residues. V shed 3 bases, J shed 0 bases, and the junction held 12 bases outside the gene matches. Germline CDR1 is SGHRS and CDR2 is YFSETQ. As to this clone: No antigen is known for it.

The data were produced by immunoSEQ multiplex PCR, yet TCRdb's version contains in-frame clones alone and is incomplete. The sample consists of approximately 50,000 clones, 88% of them appearing once. The chain recombines TRBV5-1 with TRBJ2-7; TRBD1 matches 7 bases. The sequenced sample was PBMCs. This TCR derives from a woman under 40 in good health and CMV-seronegative. The CDR3 protein is CASSSLNYRDSSYEQYF. CDR3 DNA sequence: TGCGCCAGCAGCTCTCTTAATTACCGGGACAGCTCCTACGAGCAGTACTTC.